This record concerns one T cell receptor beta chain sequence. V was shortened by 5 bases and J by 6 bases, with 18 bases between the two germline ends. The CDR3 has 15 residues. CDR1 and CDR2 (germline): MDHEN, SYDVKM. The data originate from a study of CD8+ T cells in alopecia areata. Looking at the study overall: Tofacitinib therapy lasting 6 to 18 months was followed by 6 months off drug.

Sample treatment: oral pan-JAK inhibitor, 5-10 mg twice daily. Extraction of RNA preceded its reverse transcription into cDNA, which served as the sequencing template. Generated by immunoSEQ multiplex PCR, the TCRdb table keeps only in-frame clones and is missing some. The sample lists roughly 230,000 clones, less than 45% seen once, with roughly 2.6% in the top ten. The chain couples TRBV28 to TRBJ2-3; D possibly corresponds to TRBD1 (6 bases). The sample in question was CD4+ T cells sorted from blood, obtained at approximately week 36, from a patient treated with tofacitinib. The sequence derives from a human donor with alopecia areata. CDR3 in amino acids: CASSVSGLQGDTQYF. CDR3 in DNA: TGTGCCAGCAGTGTCTCAGGGCTCCAGGGGGATACGCAGTATTTT. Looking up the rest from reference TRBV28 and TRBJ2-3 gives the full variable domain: DVKVTQSSRYLVKRTGEKVFLECVQDMDHENMFWYRQDPGLGLRLIYFSYDVKMKEKGDIPEGYSVSREKKERFSLILESASTNQTSMYLCASSVSGLQGDTQYFGPGTRLTVL.